Presented here are 3 T cell receptor beta chains from one specimen sequenced in a study of T-cell memory formation after mild COVID-19 (dated by TCRdb to about 2021). The library was generated by 5' RACE. The run used an Illumina NovaSeq 6000. TCRdb reworked the public reads: Q25 trimming with fastp, MiXCR clone assembly, productive beta chains retained. CDR3 protein duplicates are merged, each entry listing the most common genes and DNA. The sample includes some 280,000 distinct CDR3 sequences, with around 15% observed a single time. Jointly, the top ten make up about 23% of the sample. The sample consisted of PBMCs or a T cell subset sorted from them (not recorded which). These receptor sequences come from a man aged 18 to 29 who had mild COVID-19 (a few samples of this study predate the infection). The sample titles of this study are shuffled in the database, so cell type and time point are left out; the donor was told from shared clones.

This clonotype was picked up a small number of times. The chain joins TRBV5-5 to TRBJ1-5; D unresolved. The CDR3 contains 14 residues. V lost 5 bases, J lost 4 bases, and 13 bases lay in between. The germline V gene encodes CDR1 SGHKS and CDR2 YYEKEE (reference sequence). The CDR3 DNA is TGTGCCAGCAGTCCTTGGCAGGATAATCAGCCCCAGCATTTT. Protein: CASSPWQDNQPQHF. The complete variable domain, with remaining parts taken from reference TRBV5-5 and TRBJ1-5, reads DAGVTQSPTHLIKTRGQQVTLRCSPISGHKSVSWYQQVLGQGPQFIFQYYEKEERGRGNFPDRFSARQFPNYSSELNVNALLLGDSALYLCASSPWQDNQPQHFGDGTRLSIL.

This clonotype was counted a few times. The chain links TRBV4-2 to TRBJ1-1; D gene ambiguous. From germline, CDR1 is LGHNA and CDR2 YNFKEQ. V lost 1 base and J 1 base, leaving 7 bases between the germline ends. The CDR3 totals 14 residues. The CDR3 sequence is CASSQVAENTEAFF. For the CDR3, the DNA is TGTGCCAGCAGCCAAGTCGCAGAGAACACTGAAGCTTTCTTT.

This clonotype has a count of ten or more. J is TRBJ2-1 and V is TRBV28, with 13 bases fitting TRBD2. Losses at the gene ends were 6 bases for V and 0 bases for J; bases not matched to a gene: 11. The CDR3 is made up of 19 amino acids. Germline loops: CDR1 MDHEN, CDR2 SYDVKM. The CDR3 sequence: CASSLPGLAGTSSYNEQFF. The CDR3 DNA reads TGTGCCAGCAGCCTACCGGGACTAGCGGGGACGAGCTCCTACAATGAGCAGTTCTTC.